This TCR beta chain was observed in a study of T-cell reconstitution after alpha-beta-depleted transplantation in children. This CDR3 is built from 14 residues. J was trimmed by 2 bases and V by 2 bases; bases with no gene match: 4. Germline lookup yields CDR1 SGHRS and CDR2 YFSETQ. A library of TCRbeta sequences, prepared with unique molecular identifiers, was generated. MiXCR was run by TCRdb on the PCR reads, yielding one entry per CDR3 protein. Of about 250,000 distinct CDR3 sequences listed, 20% to 30% are singletons. The sequencing used PBMCs, mostly from graft donor cells, collected 360 days after TCRalphabeta/CD19-depleted stem cell transplant. V gene TRBV5-1 combines with J gene TRBJ2-7; 7 bases align to TRBD1. The source of this sequence is a female patient between 2 and 10 years old who had a stem cell transplant for congenital amegakaryocytic thrombocytopenia, so the T cells may come from the graft donor. The CDR3 loop is CASSFRQGPYEQYF. The CDR3 nucleotides read TGCGCCAGCAGCTTCCGACAGGGCCCCTACGAGCAGTACTTC.